A selection of T cell receptor beta chains follows, all from one sample in a study of ipilimumab plus nivolumab after autologous stem cell transplantation. Produced via immunoSEQ multiplex PCR; TCRdb's table is partial and in-frame only. The sample contains 43,000 or so clones, about 88% of which appear only once. This material consisted of PBMCs, taken in a trial of ipilimumab plus nivolumab as post-transplant consolidation. The receptors were sampled from a male donor with multiple myeloma. Each CDR3 is given with its conserved first and last residue. D genes are given only for firm matches. Clone size, where shown, is once, few, many, or a class for clones that have expanded.

J gene	V gene	clone size	D gene	CDR3 DNA	CDR3 protein
TRBJ2-2	TRBV7-9	.	TRBD2	TGTGCCAGCAGCTTAGGCGGGGGTAACACCGGGGAGCTGTTTTTT	CASSLGGGNTGELFF
TRBJ1-5	TRBV10-3	.	.	TGTGCCATCAGTGAAGGGGTCAGCAATCAGCCCCAGCATTTT	CAISEGVSNQPQHF
TRBJ2-3	TRBV7-9	.	.	TGTGCCAGCAGCTTATACAGCACAGATACGCAGTATTTT	CASSLYSTDTQYF
TRBJ1-2	TRBV6-1	.	TRBD1	TGTGCCAGCAGTGAGGCGGACAGGGTGCTCTATGGCTACACCTTC	CASSEADRVLYGYTF
TRBJ2-3	TRBV4-3	.	TRBD1	TGCGCCAGCAGTCCCCGGGACAGGGGAGATACGCAGTATTTT	CASSPRDRGDTQYF
TRBJ2-5	TRBV4-2	.	.	TGTGCCAGCAGCCAGGACTTGGGACTGCTAAACCAAGAGACCCAGTACTTC	CASSQDLGLLNQETQYF
TRBJ2-2	TRBV6-5	.	.	TGTGCCAGCAGTTACTCGGCAGGGCGAGGTACCGGGGAGCTGTTTTTT	CASSYSAGRGTGELFF
TRBJ1-1	TRBV27	.	.	TGTGCCAGCAGTTTAAACAGGGCGGATACTGAAGCTTTCTTT	CASSLNRADTEAFF
TRBJ1-6	TRBV5-1	.	TRBD1	TGCGCCAGCAGCTTGGGACAGGGCCCTTCACCCCTCCACTTT	CASSLGQGPSPLHF
TRBJ1-2	TRBV28	.	.	TGTGCCAGCAGCCCAGGGCCGGTTCTAGGCTACACCTTC	CASSPGPVLGYTF
TRBJ2-2	TRBV19	.	TRBD2	TGTGCCAGTAGTATTACCGGGACTACTAACACCGGGGAGCTGTTTTTT	CASSITGTTNTGELFF
TRBJ2-1	TRBV5-1	.	.	TGCGCCAGCAGCCCGCTCAGGGCCTACAATGAGCAGTTCTTC	CASSPLRAYNEQFF
TRBJ2-3	TRBV11-2	.	TRBD2	TGTGCCAGCAGCCAGGGACTAGCTCACGCAAGGCTTACAGATACGCAGTATTTT	CASSQGLAHARLTDTQYF
TRBJ2-3	TRBV28	once	.	TGTGCCAGCAGTTCGGGCTCCACAGATACGCAGTATTTT	CASSSGSTDTQYF
TRBJ2-1	TRBV19	once	.	TGTGCCAGTAAACCGGGGGGGACAGGTTCCTACAATGAGCAGTTCTTC	CASKPGGTGSYNEQFF
TRBJ1-4	TRBV25-1	.	TRBD1	TGTGCCAGCAGTGAACCGGGACAGGGCATTCCAACTAATGAAAAACTGTTTTTT	CASSEPGQGIPTNEKLFF
TRBJ2-7	TRBV28	.	.	TGTGCCAGCAGTCCTGGGGCAGGGGTCGTATACGAGCAGTACTTC	CASSPGAGVVYEQYF
TRBJ2-1	TRBV14	once	.	TGTGCCAGCAGCCCGGGGAACTACAATGAGCAGTTCTTC	CASSPGNYNEQFF
TRBJ2-7	TRBV14	.	TRBD2	TGTGCCAGCAGCCGGGGAACTAGCGGAATAGCGGAGCAGTACTTC	CASSRGTSGIAEQYF
TRBJ1-3	TRBV18	.	.	TGTGCCAGCTCATTGGACTACTGGGAGGGAAACACCATATATTTT	CASSLDYWEGNTIYF
TRBJ2-2	TRBV18	.	.	TGTGCCACCTTCTGGGAGCCGAACACCGGGGAGCTGTTTTTT	CATFWEPNTGELFF
TRBJ2-1	TRBV7-9	.	TRBD1	TGTGCCAGCAGCTTCGAACTCCTCGGACAGGTGTCTAATGAGCAGTTCTTC	CASSFELLGQVSNEQFF
TRBJ1-5	TRBV2	.	.	TGTGCCAGCAGTGAGACCCTTAGCAATCAGCCCCAGCATTTT	CASSETLSNQPQHF
TRBJ1-2	TRBV5-6	few	.	TGTGCCAGCAGCCCAGGAGGTGGCTACACCTTC	CASSPGGGYTF
TRBJ2-3	TRBV13	.	TRBD2	TGTGCCAGCAGCTTAGGCCGCGGGAGTGGGTTAGATACGCAGTATTTT	CASSLGRGSGLDTQYF
TRBJ2-4	TRBV19	.	.	TGTGCCAGTAGTCGGTCAGCAATAGCCAAAAACATTCAGTACTTC	CASSRSAIAKNIQYF
TRBJ2-5	TRBV5-6	.	.	TGTGCCAGCAGCTTGGGGTTAGCGGCCCTCCAAGAGACCCAGTACTTC	CASSLGLAALQETQYF
TRBJ1-1	TRBV6-5	.	.	TGTGCCAGCAGTTACTCGATAGAGGTCTCTGAAGCTTTCTTT	CASSYSIEVSEAFF
TRBJ2-1	TRBV7-3	.	TRBD1	TGTGCCAGCAGCCTGGACAGGACTGGGCACAATGAGCAGTTCTTC	CASSLDRTGHNEQFF
TRBJ1-6	TRBV7-9	.	.	TGTGCCAGCAGCTTAGTCCCCAATTCACCCCTCCACTTT	CASSLVPNSPLHF
TRBJ2-7	TRBV28	.	TRBD1	TGTGCCAGCTCAGAACAGGGGTCCACCTACGAGCAGTACTTC	CASSEQGSTYEQYF
TRBJ1-1	TRBV2	once	.	TGTGCCAGCAGTGAGAGGGTCCAGGGGACTGAAGCTTTCTTT	CASSERVQGTEAFF
TRBJ2-3	TRBV5-1	.	.	TGCGCCAGCAGCTTGGCCGGGGCAGATACGCAGTATTTT	CASSLAGADTQYF
TRBJ2-4	TRBV6-6	.	TRBD1	TGTGCCAGCAGCCACGGGGGACAGGGAACCAAAAACATTCAGTACTTC	CASSHGGQGTKNIQYF
TRBJ1-5	TRBV30	.	.	TGTGCCTGGAGTGTTGGCAGACTGAAATACAATCAGCCCCAGCATTTT	CAWSVGRLKYNQPQHF
TRBJ1-2	TRBV2	.	.	TGTGCCAGCAACGGGGATCAGATTGTGCATGAAGGGTTTAACTATGGCTACACCTTC	CASNGDQIVHEGFNYGYTF
TRBJ2-7	TRBV2	once	.	TGTGCCAGCAGGCCCCTTGAGGGGAGGTCCTACGAGCAGTACTTC	CASRPLEGRSYEQYF
TRBJ1-4	TRBV28	.	.	TGTGCCAGCAGGGCCCGGGGAAATGAAAAACTGTTTTTT	CASRARGNEKLFF
TRBJ2-5	TRBV28	.	.	TGTGCCAGCAGTTTAACCGACAGTACGCAGGAGACCCAGTACTTC	CASSLTDSTQETQYF
TRBJ2-5	TRBV5-8	.	.	TGTGCCAGCAGCCATTCCGGCGAAAACTTAGAGACCCAGTACTTC	CASSHSGENLETQYF
TRBJ2-3	TRBV5-4	.	.	TGTGCCAGCAGGGAGGGGACCACGGATACGCAGTATTTT	CASREGTTDTQYF
TRBJ1-4	TRBV9	.	.	TGTGCCAGCAGCCCTTGGGGCGCTTCTAATGAAAAACTGTTTTTT	CASSPWGASNEKLFF
TRBJ2-7	TRBV18	.	TRBD1	TGTGCCAGCTCACTGTCGGGACAGGGGGCCTCCGAGCAGTACTTC	CASSLSGQGASEQYF
TRBJ2-7	TRBV6-1	.	.	TGTGCCAGCAGTGAAGCGGGAGACTACGAGCAGTACTTC	CASSEAGDYEQYF
TRBJ2-1	TRBV6-6	.	TRBD1	TGTGCCAGCAGTTACCCCCGGACAGGGTGGGACAATGAGCAGTTCTTC	CASSYPRTGWDNEQFF
TRBJ2-7	TRBV10-3	once	TRBD1	TGTGCCATCAGTGCCCAGGACAGGGGAGGCGAGCAGTACTTC	CAISAQDRGGEQYF
TRBJ2-2	TRBV9	.	.	TGTGCCAGCAGCGTAGGTAACAGCCTAAACACCGGGGAGCTGTTTTTT	CASSVGNSLNTGELFF
TRBJ1-1	TRBV5-1	.	.	TGCGCCAGCAGCTCCCCGTCCGGCGGGTACACTGAAGCTTTCTTT	CASSSPSGGYTEAFF
TRBJ1-2	TRBV9	.	.	TGTGCCAGCAGCCCCCTCGGGGACCTCTATGGCTACACCTTC	CASSPLGDLYGYTF
TRBJ1-4	TRBV15	.	TRBD1	TGTGCCACCAGCAGGGATGGGACAGTTTCAACTAATGAAAAACTGTTTTTT	CATSRDGTVSTNEKLFF
TRBJ2-2	TRBV11-2	.	.	TGTGCCAGCAGTTGGGGAGGAAACACCGGGGAGCTGTTTTTT	CASSWGGNTGELFF